This T cell receptor beta chain was obtained from a study of T cells in Graves' hyperthyroidism and ophthalmopathy. TCR beta CDR3 region amplification was performed from RNA transcripts. First-round RT-PCR of the TCR CDR3 relied on the HTBI primer set. TCRdb passed the multiplex PCR reads through MiXCR, listing each CDR3 protein once. The sample has fewer than 750,000 distinct CDR3 sequences, about 43% seen once. In the case of this clonotype: Its cognate antigen is unknown.

The study, taken as a whole, reports: Separation of ophthalmopathy from stable hyperthyroidism was achieved by a 13 V-J model.

There are 18 residues in the CDR3. Germline CDR1 SGHVS, CDR2 FQNEAQ. V was pared by 5 bases and J by 4 bases, with 12 bases of the junction left unmatched. What was sequenced was peripheral blood or thyroid tissue (not recorded which). The origin of this receptor is a woman younger than 30 with Graves' hyperthyroidism. The gene calls are TRBV7-8 and TRBJ1-5; TRBD1 matches 12 bases. The CDR3 DNA reads as TGTGCCAGCAGCCCCCAGAGCGGGACAGGGGGCAGGAATCAGCCCCAGCATTTT. The encoded protein is CASSPQSGTGGRNQPQHF. Looking up the rest from reference TRBV7-8 and TRBJ1-5 gives the full variable domain: GAGVSQSPRYKVAKRGQDVALRCDPISGHVSLFWYQQALGQGPEFLTYFQNEAQLDKSGLPSDRFFAERPEGSVSTLKIQRTQQEDSAVYLCASSPQSGTGGRNQPQHFGDGTRLSIL.